The source of this T cell receptor (beta chain) is a study of T cell responses to AZD1222 COVID-19 vaccine. Profiled with immunoSEQ multiplex PCR; TCRdb holds only in-frame clones, not every one. The table includes 100,000 to 140,000 clones, about 92% detected once. This CDR3 is built from 13 residues. With V trimmed by 3 bases and J by 10 bases, 4 bases remained unmatched. The germline CDR1 and CDR2 sequences are SQVTM and ANQGSEA. The chain combines TRBV29-1 with TRBJ2-1; TRBD1 matches at 12 bases. The TCR originated in an adult who received the AZD1222 COVID-19 vaccine. The starting material was peripheral blood, obtained 28 days after the second AZD1222 dose. CDR3 nucleotides: TGCAGCGTTGAGGGGACAGGGGGCCTAGAGCAGTTCTTC. This gives the protein CSVEGTGGLEQFF.